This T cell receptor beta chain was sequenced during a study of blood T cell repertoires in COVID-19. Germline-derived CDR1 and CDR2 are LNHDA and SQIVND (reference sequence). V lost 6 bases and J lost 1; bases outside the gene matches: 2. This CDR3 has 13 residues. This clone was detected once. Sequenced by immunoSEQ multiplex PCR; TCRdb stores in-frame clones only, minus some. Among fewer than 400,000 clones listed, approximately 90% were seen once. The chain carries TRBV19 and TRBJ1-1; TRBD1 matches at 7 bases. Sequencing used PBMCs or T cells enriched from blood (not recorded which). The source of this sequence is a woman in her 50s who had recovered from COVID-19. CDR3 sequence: CASRNRGNTEAFF. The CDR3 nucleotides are TGTGCCAGTAGAAACAGGGGGAACACTGAAGCTTTCTTT.